This T cell receptor (beta chain) was observed in a study of T cell responses to AZD1222 COVID-19 vaccine. Looked up from germline, CDR1 is MNHNS and CDR2 is SASEGT. The CDR3 runs 15 residues. Trimming shortened V by 2 bases and J by 2 bases, and 11 bases separated the two germline ends. Concerning this clone itself: Its antigen is not known.

This table comes from immunoSEQ multiplex PCR, and its TCRdb copy is limited to in-frame clones, with some not included. The sample has about 150,000 clones, roughly nine tenths seen once. Study-level results: Repertoire collection took place solely once the T cell response had peaked. Dominant CD4 TCR responses targeted spike regions 160-218 and 743-854. Recipients of two AZD1222 doses showed rising Spike-specific TCR breadth and depth.

V usage is TRBV6-1 and J usage is TRBJ2-3; the D gene is possibly TRBD2 (7 bases). The sequence was collected from an adult who received the AZD1222 COVID-19 vaccine. This material consisted of peripheral blood, taken 28 days after the second AZD1222 dose. The CDR3 sequence: CASSENAGATDTQYF. In nucleotides, the CDR3 is TGTGCCAGCAGTGAAAACGCGGGGGCCACAGATACGCAGTATTTT.